These 25 T cell receptor beta chains originate from one sample sequenced in a study of T cell responses to AZD1222 COVID-19 vaccine. TCRdb's table, derived via immunoSEQ multiplex PCR, lists solely in-frame clones and lacks some. Seen here are under 150,000 clones, approximately 83% observed once, and the top ten hold roughly 4%. This material consisted of peripheral blood, taken on day 0 of MenACWY control vaccination. The receptor source for this set is an adult in good health.

The chain recombines TRBV20-1 with TRBJ1-5; possibly TRBD1 for D (6 bases). Trimming left V 3 bases short and J 5 bases short, with 8 bases between. The germline CDR1 and CDR2 sequences are DFQATT and SNEGSKA (reference sequence). This CDR3 has 12 amino acids. The CDR3 sequence: CSASRGDQPQHF. The CDR3 nucleotides are TGCAGTGCTAGTAGGGGGGATCAGCCCCAGCATTTT.

This chain links TRBV18 with TRBJ1-2; possibly TRBD1 for D (5 bases). V lost 4 bases, J lost 0 bases, and 12 bases lay in between. The germline V gene has CDR1 KGHSH and CDR2 LQKENI. This CDR3 has 15 amino acids. CDR3 in DNA: TGTGCCAGCTCACAGAATGGGGCCGCTAACTATGGCTACACCTTC. Its translation: CASSQNGAANYGYTF.

The chain carries TRBV12-3 or TRBV12-4 and TRBJ1-1; D possibly corresponds to TRBD1 (6 bases). This CDR3 contains 13 residues. V dropped 6 bases and J dropped 5 bases, with 13 bases sitting between them. Here the CDR3 DNA reads TGTGCCAGCAGATCAACAGGGCGTACTGAAGCTTTCTTT. It codes for CASRSTGRTEAFF.

This clone was seen just once. The rearrangement joins TRBV28 to TRBJ1-5, with unresolved D. The CDR3 extends over 13 amino acids. V was cut by 3 bases and J by 4 bases, with 7 bases left in between. CDR1 and CDR2 from the germline V gene are MDHEN and SYDVKM. CDR3 amino acids: CASSLSRNQPQHF. DNA of the CDR3: TGTGCCAGCAGTTTGTCCAGAAATCAGCCCCAGCATTTT.

This clone was counted a single time. The rearrangement joins TRBV18 to TRBJ1-1; 7 positions match TRBD1. The junction had 13 bases not matched to a gene; V was cut back by 4 bases and J by 5 bases. CDR1 KGHSH and CDR2 LQKENI come from the germline V gene. The CDR3 extends over 16 amino acids. CDR3 loop: CASSQTLTQGGTEAFF. The CDR3 nucleotides are TGTGCCAGCTCACAGACCTTGACTCAGGGGGGAACTGAAGCTTTCTTT.

V gene TRBV11-2 combines with J gene TRBJ2-7, with no clear D. The CDR3 spans 12 residues. Trimming took off 5 bases at V and 9 bases at J, with 14 bases between the two ends. Germline CDR1 SGHAT, CDR2 FQNNGV. The DNA for the CDR3 is TGTGCCAGCAGCGATCACACCCCGTCGCAGTACTTC. It yields the protein CASSDHTPSQYF.

The chain is built from TRBV19 and TRBJ1-1, with 9 nucleotides matching TRBD1. J gave up 5 bases and V 10 bases, and 14 bases lay outside the gene matches. Germline CDR1 LNHDA, CDR2 SQIVND (reference sequence). There are 15 residues in the CDR3. This CDR3 reads CATAPGQGIGTEAFF. The DNA of the CDR3 is TGTGCCACCGCTCCTGGACAGGGGATAGGGACTGAAGCTTTCTTT.

The chain joins TRBV6-1 to TRBJ2-7; TRBD1 aligns across 8 bases. Trimming at V came to 4 bases and at J to 3 bases, leaving 11 bases not matched to a gene. This CDR3 is built from 16 residues. Germline V lookup: CDR1 MNHNS, CDR2 SASEGT. CDR3: CASSVQRTGSGYEQYF. In nucleotides, the CDR3 is TGTGCCAGCAGTGTACAAAGGACAGGGTCAGGCTACGAGCAGTACTTC.

This chain joins TRBV11-2 and TRBJ1-1; 8 bases are a match to TRBD1. This CDR3 is built from 14 residues. V shed 4 bases, J shed 1 base, and the junction held 2 bases outside the gene matches. In germline, CDR1 is SGHAT, CDR2 FQNNGV. CDR3 protein: CASSYRGGNTEAFF. DNA of the CDR3: TGTGCCAGCAGCTACAGGGGGGGGAACACTGAAGCTTTCTTT. Full variable domain (outside the CDR3, taken from reference TRBV11-2 and TRBJ1-1): EAGVAQSPRYKIIEKRQSVAFWCNPISGHATLYWYQQILGQGPKLLIQFQNNGVVDDSQLPKDRFSAERLKGVDSTLKIQPAKLEDSAVYLCASSYRGGNTEAFFGQGTRLTVV.

V usage is TRBV27 and J usage is TRBJ2-1; TRBD1 is a possible D gene (5 bases). Germline CDR1 reads MNHEY; CDR2 reads SMNVEV (reference sequence). V was trimmed by 2 bases and J by 4 bases, leaving 15 bases between them. The CDR3 extends over 16 amino acids. This chain's CDR3 is CASSLRRAPPYNEQFF. The CDR3, as DNA: TGTGCCAGCAGTTTACGCAGGGCCCCCCCTTACAATGAGCAGTTCTTC.

J is TRBJ2-5 and V is TRBV5-5; 11 bases are shared with TRBD2. V gave up 3 bases and J gave up 0 bases; unmatched junction bases: 4. In germline, CDR1 is SGHKS, CDR2 YYEKEE (reference sequence). CDR3 length equals 16 residues. The CDR3 reads CASSSGGLADQETQYF. The CDR3 nucleotides are TGTGCCAGCAGCTCGGGGGGACTAGCGGACCAAGAGACCCAGTACTTC.

V and J are TRBV6-5 and TRBJ2-2, with a weak D call TRBD1 (6 bases). Germline-derived CDR1 and CDR2 are MNHEY and SVGAGI. V lost 4 bases and J lost 4, with 16 bases in between. This CDR3 is built from 16 residues. The CDR3 reads CASSLDPRGPTGELFF. CDR3 in DNA: TGTGCCAGCAGTTTAGACCCCAGGGGTCCCACCGGGGAGCTGTTTTTT.

The chain recombines TRBV5-8 with TRBJ1-2, with 8 positions matching TRBD1. The CDR3 length is 17 residues. V lost 4 bases, J lost 8 bases, and 19 bases stayed unmatched. The V gene's germline CDR1 is SGHTS and CDR2 YDEGEE. The DNA of the CDR3 is TGTGCCAGCAGCCCAGGACAGGGACGCCCGCCGCGGTTAGGCTACACCTTC. Translated: CASSPGQGRPPRLGYTF.

V gene TRBV7-9 combines with J gene TRBJ1-2; no definite D call. The CDR3 loop spans 15 amino acids. Per germline, CDR1 SEHNR and CDR2 FQNEAQ (reference sequence). Trimming cost V 2 bases and J 2 bases, with 12 bases left between them. CDR3 loop: CASSLLAELNYGYTF. Written as DNA, the CDR3 is TGTGCCAGCAGCTTACTGGCAGAGTTAAACTATGGCTACACCTTC.

The chain recombines TRBV23-1 with TRBJ2-7; TRBD1 aligns across 9 bases. Being an ORF, TRBV23-1 has a function that is uncertain. This CDR3 spans 17 amino acids. J was trimmed by 0 bases and V by 3 bases; bases with no gene match: 9. CDR3 loop: CASSQEPGQGLSYEQYF. In nucleotides, the CDR3 is TGCGCCAGCAGTCAGGAACCGGGACAGGGTCTCTCCTACGAGCAGTACTTC.

V gene TRBV27 combines with J gene TRBJ2-7, with a possible D match to TRBD2 (6 bases). Germline values: CDR1 MNHEY, CDR2 SMNVEV (reference sequence). The germline V and J ends were trimmed by 4 bases and 0 bases, with 19 bases remaining between them. The CDR3 extends over 17 amino acids. The CDR3 nucleotides read TGTGCCAGCAGTTCCAACCCCGGGGGTCTAAACTCCTACGAGCAGTACTTC. Protein product: CASSSNPGGLNSYEQYF.

The chain carries TRBV5-1 and TRBJ2-5; D gene unclear. The V gene's germline CDR1 is SGHRS and CDR2 YFSETQ. There are 12 residues in the CDR3. V lost 4 bases, J lost 5 bases, and 9 bases lay in between. The CDR3 nucleotides are TGCGCCAGCAGCACGGAATCGGAGACCCAGTACTTC. Translating it yields CASSTESETQYF.

The J gene is TRBJ2-5, the V gene TRBV5-4; D may be TRBD1 (5 bases). Trimming removed 4 bases at V and 5 bases at J, with 18 bases between. The CDR3 is 15 amino acids. Germline lookup yields CDR1 SGHNT and CDR2 YYREEE (reference sequence). The CDR3 DNA sequence: TGTGCCAGCAGCCTTACAGGAGTTTTCAAGGAGACCCAGTACTTC. Protein sequence: CASSLTGVFKETQYF.

This rearrangement joins TRBV25-1 to TRBJ1-1, with a weak D call TRBD1 (6 bases). This CDR3 is built from 15 residues. V lost 6 bases, J lost 2 bases, and 16 bases lay in between. The germline V gene has CDR1 MGHDK and CDR2 SYGVNS. CDR3 in DNA: TGTGCCAGCAGGAGATTTACAGGGCTTAACACTGAAGCTTTCTTT. Amino acids: CASRRFTGLNTEAFF.

The chain has TRBV5-4 and TRBJ2-2; 7 bases are a match to TRBD1. Germline CDR1 is SGHNT and CDR2 is YYREEE (reference sequence). This CDR3 spans 15 amino acids. Trimming took 0 bases from V and 5 from J; bases not matched to a gene: 4. This CDR3 is CASSLEQGSTGELFF. CDR3 DNA: TGTGCCAGCAGCTTGGAACAGGGGAGTACCGGGGAGCTGTTTTTT. Full variable domain (outside the CDR3, taken from reference TRBV5-4 and TRBJ2-2): ETGVTQSPTHLIKTRGQQVTLRCSSQSGHNTVSWYQQALGQGPQFIFQYYREEENGRGNFPPRFSGLQFPNYSSELNVNALELDDSALYLCASSLEQGSTGELFFGEGSRLTVL.

V and J are TRBV11-2 and TRBJ2-3; D may be TRBD2 (6 bases). Germline CDR1 reads SGHAT; CDR2 reads FQNNGV. The CDR3 sequence is 14 residues long. V dropped 5 bases and J dropped 2 bases, with 11 bases sitting between them. The CDR3: CASSVSGVTDTQYF. The DNA for the CDR3 is TGTGCCAGCAGCGTTAGCGGAGTCACAGATACGCAGTATTTT. The variable domain in full, completed from reference TRBV11-2 and TRBJ2-3, reads EAGVAQSPRYKIIEKRQSVAFWCNPISGHATLYWYQQILGQGPKLLIQFQNNGVVDDSQLPKDRFSAERLKGVDSTLKIQPAKLEDSAVYLCASSVSGVTDTQYFGPGTRLTVL.

This clone was recorded a few times. The J gene is TRBJ1-2, the V gene TRBV18, with 10 bases lining up with TRBD1. The CDR3 extends over 16 amino acids. V was clipped by 2 bases and J by 1 base; unmatched bases: 4. Germline V CDR1 and CDR2: KGHSH, LQKENI. In DNA form, the CDR3 reads TGTGCCAGCTCACCAACCGGGACAGGGGTTAACTATGGCTACACCTTC. Its protein is CASSPTGTGVNYGYTF.

V usage is TRBV6-5 and J usage is TRBJ1-2; D perhaps matches TRBD1 (6 bases). This CDR3 is built from 15 residues. Trimming took off 0 bases at V and 4 bases at J, with 12 bases between the two ends. In germline, CDR1 is MNHEY, CDR2 SVGAGI. In DNA form, the CDR3 reads TGTGCCAGCAGTTACTCCCCGGGGGGCCCCTATGGCTACACCTTC. Residues: CASSYSPGGPYGYTF.

CDR3 bases: TGTGCCAGCTCACCACCGGGACAGGACCCTACTAACTATGGCTACACCTTC. Amino acid sequence: CASSPPGQDPTNYGYTF. The J gene is TRBJ1-2, the V gene TRBV18; 8 bases map to TRBD1. The CDR3 totals 17 residues. Trimming cost V 0 bases and J 0 bases; bases outside gene matches: 6. Germline V lookup: CDR1 KGHSH, CDR2 LQKENI.

The chain combines TRBV5-1 with TRBJ2-3; D assignment may be TRBD1 or TRBD2 (5 bases each). V dropped 1 base and J dropped 0 bases, with 15 bases sitting between them. Germline lookup yields CDR1 SGHRS and CDR2 YFSETQ. This CDR3 is 17 amino acids long. The CDR3 loop reads CASSLYGDRDSTDTQYF. CDR3 nucleotides: TGCGCCAGCAGCTTGTACGGGGACCGAGATAGCACAGATACGCAGTATTTT.